The next 30 T cell receptor beta chains were all read from a single sample in a study of shared clonotypes between healthy human individuals. TCRdb's copy holds only in-frame clones and misses some; the assay was immunoSEQ multiplex PCR. In the table there are some 2.4 million clones, roughly 93% of which are singletons. The sample was naive CD4+ T cells from PBMCs. Subset specified: CD45RA+ positively selected. These receptors all stem from a man aged 18 to 30 in good health. Some clones in this sample may be carry-over from other donors' samples.

This clone was found once. The rearrangement links TRBV28 to TRBJ2-7; D unresolved. Trimming took 5 bases from V and 6 from J, leaving 11 bases between them. The CDR3 covers 12 residues. The germline V gene encodes CDR1 MDHEN and CDR2 SYDVKM. The CDR3 region is CASSARPGEQYF. The CDR3, as DNA: TGTGCCAGCAGTGCCCGCCCTGGCGAGCAGTACTTC.

This clone appeared a single time. V and J are TRBV5-1 and TRBJ2-7; D not resolved. The CDR3 runs 15 residues. From germline, CDR1 is SGHRS and CDR2 YFSETQ. V lost 3 bases and J 0 bases, leaving 13 bases between the germline ends. The CDR3 protein is CASSSLSLSSYEQYF. The DNA for the CDR3 is TGCGCCAGCAGCTCCCTATCCCTAAGCTCCTACGAGCAGTACTTC. Variable domain in full (rest from reference TRBV5-1 and TRBJ2-7): KAGVTQTPRYLIKTRGQQVTLSCSPISGHRSVSWYQQTPGQGLQFLFEYFSETQRNKGNFPGRFSGRQFSNSRSEMNVSTLELGDSALYLCASSSLSLSSYEQYFGPGTRLTVT.

The V and J genes are TRBV19 and TRBJ1-3; tentative D call: TRBD1 (6 bases). V was clipped by 1 base and J by 4 bases, with 20 bases between them. The CDR3 is 18 residues long. CDR1 and CDR2 (germline): LNHDA, SQIVND (reference sequence). The CDR3 spells CASSIVFSSQGRGNTIYF. The CDR3 DNA follows: TGTGCCAGTAGTATAGTTTTCTCTTCGCAGGGGCGAGGAAACACCATATATTTT.

The V gene is TRBV5-4, the J gene TRBJ2-2; 8 bases are a match to TRBD1. This CDR3 is 15 amino acids long. Trimming at V came to 4 bases and at J to 0 bases, leaving 2 bases not matched to a gene. Germline assignment: CDR1 SGHNT and CDR2 YYREEE (reference sequence). CDR3 sequence reads: CASSRGQANTGELFF. CDR3 bases: TGTGCCAGCAGCCGGGGACAGGCGAACACCGGGGAGCTGTTTTTT.

The rearrangement links TRBV6-1 to TRBJ2-5; D is uncertain. The J call may be faulty, since TRBJ2-7 better matches the DNA end. CDR1 is MNHNS, CDR2 SASEGT, per germline. The CDR3 contains 15 residues. CDR3 in DNA: TGTGCCAGCACCTTAGTTGGCGGCGGTTCCTACGAGCAGTACTTC. Translation gives CASTLVGGGSYEQYF.

This chain joins TRBV5-8 and TRBJ1-3; D uncertain. The germline V gene encodes CDR1 SGHTS and CDR2 YDEGEE. CDR3 length equals 17 residues. V lost 6 bases and J lost 4, with 23 bases in between. The CDR3 coding sequence is TGTGCCAGCACCTATCTCATGACTAGTTTCTCCGGAAACACCATATATTTT. As protein: CASTYLMTSFSGNTIYF.

The chain has TRBV19 and TRBJ2-1, with 8 nucleotides matching TRBD1. Germline V gene lookup returns CDR1 LNHDA and CDR2 SQIVND (reference sequence). V gave up 5 bases and J gave up 9 bases; unmatched junction bases: 6. The CDR3 is 13 residues long. The CDR3 coding sequence is TGTGCCAGTAGTGGGCAGGGGGCAAGTGAGCAGTTCTTC. This encodes CASSGQGASEQFF.

With respect to this clone: The sample contains more than one DNA sequence encoding this CDR3. The chain has TRBV7-3 and TRBJ2-3; D remains unclear. This CDR3 has 14 amino acids. The germline gives CDR1 SGHTA, CDR2 FQGTGA. Trimming removed 5 bases from V and 0 bases from J, with 9 bases in between. CDR3 loop: CASSPRRSTDTQYF. The CDR3 region has the DNA TGTGCCAGCAGCCCCAGACGTAGCACAGATACGCAGTATTTT. Complete variable domain (other parts from reference TRBV7-3 and TRBJ2-3): GAGVSQTPSNKVTEKGKYVELRCDPISGHTALYWYRQSLGQGPEFLIYFQGTGAADDSGLPNDRFFAVRPEGSVSTLKIQRTERGDSAVYLCASSPRRSTDTQYFGPGTRLTVL.

This chain connects TRBV9 to TRBJ2-3; D possibly corresponds to TRBD1 (7 bases). The CDR3 length is 15 residues. The germline V gene encodes CDR1 SGDLS and CDR2 YYNGEE. The V end was cut by 4 bases, the J end by 3 bases, with 15 bases between. The CDR3 protein is CASSPTQGRTDTQYF. The CDR3, as DNA: TGTGCCAGCAGCCCCACACAGGGGAGGACAGATACGCAGTATTTT.

The chain combines TRBV19 with TRBJ1-1; D call uncertain. The V gene's germline CDR1 is LNHDA and CDR2 SQIVND (reference sequence). The CDR3 has 15 amino acids. V lost 5 bases and J lost 1, with 14 bases in between. The CDR3 protein is CASSVVGSPNTEAFF. The CDR3 DNA reads as TGTGCCAGTAGTGTCGTCGGCAGCCCGAACACTGAAGCTTTCTTT. Complete variable domain (other parts from reference TRBV19 and TRBJ1-1): DGGITQSPKYLFRKEGQNVTLSCEQNLNHDAMYWYRQDPGQGLRLIYYSQIVNDFQKGDIAEGYSVSREKKESFPLTVTSAQKNPTAFYLCASSVVGSPNTEAFFGQGTRLTVV.

Comments on this clone: Other DNA sequences in the sample encode the same CDR3. V usage is TRBV5-1 and J usage is TRBJ2-7; TRBD1 is a possible D gene (8 bases). Germline CDR1 reads SGHRS; CDR2 reads YFSETQ. The CDR3 loop spans 14 amino acids. The germline V and J ends were trimmed by 2 bases and 4 bases, with 13 bases remaining between them. CDR3 sequence reads: CASSFVQGGYEQYF. For the CDR3, the DNA is TGCGCCAGCAGCTTTGTACAGGGGGGGTACGAGCAGTACTTC.

This clone has just one count. This chain uses TRBV10-1 with TRBJ1-4; a possible D gene is TRBD1 (5 bases). Germline V gene lookup returns CDR1 WNHNN and CDR2 SYGVQD (reference sequence). V gave up 8 bases and J gave up 5 bases, with 24 bases separating them. The CDR3 runs to 17 residues. CDR3: CASAGGGSGTRNEKLFF. The CDR3 nucleotides are TGCGCCAGCGCGGGAGGTGGTTCGGGGACTCGGAATGAAAAACTGTTTTTT.

The chain couples TRBV4-2 to TRBJ2-5, with 8 bases fitting TRBD2. This CDR3 has 15 amino acids. V lost 5 bases to trimming and J lost 4 bases; unmatched junction nucleotides: 9. In germline, CDR1 is LGHNA, CDR2 YNFKEQ. CDR3 residues: CASSSERERGETQYF. The CDR3 DNA is TGTGCCAGCAGCTCAGAGCGGGAGCGAGGAGAGACCCAGTACTTC.

J is TRBJ1-6 and V is TRBV7-2; D is ambiguous. The V and J ends lost 5 bases and 5 bases respectively, with 16 bases between them. Germline V CDR1 and CDR2: SGHTA, FQGNSA. This CDR3 contains 16 residues. This CDR3 is CASSGLAAGNNSPLHF. DNA for the CDR3: TGTGCCAGCAGCGGGCTTGCGGCAGGCAATAATTCACCCCTCCACTTT.

A word on this clone: This may be a read error, as it is one base from a much larger clone. The chain joins TRBV10-3 to TRBJ2-5; TRBD2 agrees at 13 bases. The J segment lost 2 bases and the V segment lost 3 bases, leaving 0 bases of the junction unmatched. Germline lookup yields CDR1 ENHRY and CDR2 SYGVKD. The CDR3 totals 15 residues. For the CDR3, the DNA is TGTGCCATCAGTGAACTAGCGGGAGGGCAAGAGACCCAGTACTTC. This sequence encodes CAISELAGGQETQYF.

J is TRBJ2-5 and V is TRBV27; D possibly corresponds to TRBD2 (6 bases). Germline CDR1 and CDR2: MNHEY and SMNVEV (reference sequence). The CDR3 spans 16 residues. V lost 3 bases and J lost 2, with 16 bases in between. In DNA form, the CDR3 reads TGTGCCAGCAGTTTTCTCGGGGCGGGAAGACAAGAGACCCAGTACTTC. Translated, it gives CASSFLGAGRQETQYF.

The V gene is TRBV10-3, the J gene TRBJ1-6; D is unresolved. From germline, CDR1 is ENHRY and CDR2 SYGVKD. The CDR3 contains 14 residues. Trimming removed 2 bases from V and 7 bases from J, with 9 bases in between. CDR3 protein: CAISEGGENSPLHF. CDR3 in DNA: TGTGCCATCAGTGAGGGTGGGGAAAATTCACCCCTCCACTTT.

This clone was seen just once. CDR3 DNA sequence: TGTGCCAGTAGTAGTCGAGGCTTCGTGACAGATACGCAGTATTTT. It translates to CASSSRGFVTDTQYF. The chain is built from TRBV19 and TRBJ2-3; D uncertain. The CDR3 extends over 15 amino acids. V was cut by 4 bases and J by 3 bases, with 14 bases left in between. Germline V gene data show CDR1 as LNHDA and CDR2 as SQIVND (reference sequence).

The chain joins TRBV28 to TRBJ2-5; TRBD1 matches 9 bases. Germline CDR1 is MDHEN and CDR2 is SYDVKM. J gave up 11 bases and V 4 bases, and 14 bases lay outside the gene matches. CDR3 length equals 15 residues. The CDR3 loop is CASSSGQGSTYGQYF. CDR3 DNA: TGTGCCAGCAGTTCTGGACAGGGGTCCACCTACGGGCAGTACTTC.

V and J are TRBV18 and TRBJ2-1; 10 bases align to TRBD1. Germline trimming cut 0 bases from V and 2 bases from J; bases unmatched to any gene: 1. Germline loops: CDR1 KGHSH, CDR2 LQKENI. This CDR3 contains 16 residues. The chain's CDR3 is CASSPPDRGAYNEQFF. The CDR3, as DNA: TGTGCCAGCTCACCACCGGACAGGGGGGCCTACAATGAGCAGTTCTTC.

CDR3 sequence: CASSPRTLDRASGNTIYF. The CDR3 DNA reads as TGTGCCAGCTCACCACGCACGTTGGACAGAGCCTCTGGAAACACCATATATTTT. The chain links TRBV18 to TRBJ1-3, with D perhaps matching TRBD1 (6 bases). Trimming left V 1 base short and J 0 bases short, with 16 bases between. There are 18 residues in the CDR3. CDR1 is KGHSH, CDR2 LQKENI, per germline. Variable domain in full (rest from reference TRBV18 and TRBJ1-3): NAGVMQNPRHLVRRRGQEARLRCSPMKGHSHVYWYRQLPEEGLKFMVYLQKENIIDESGMPKERFSAEFPKEGPSILRIQQVVRGDSAAYFCASSPRTLDRASGNTIYFGEGSWLTVV.

The rearrangement joins TRBV6-6 to TRBJ2-1; TRBD1 is a possible D gene (5 bases). Between the trimmed V and J ends, which lost 2 bases and 5 bases, there was a span of 7 bases. The CDR3 loop spans 13 amino acids. CDR1 is MNHNY and CDR2 is SVGAGI in the germline V gene (reference sequence). In DNA form, the CDR3 reads TGTGCCAGCAGTTACAAGACAGACAATGAGCAGTTCTTC. Its protein is CASSYKTDNEQFF.

J is TRBJ2-1 and V is TRBV2, with TRBD2 matching over 12 bases. The CDR3 totals 15 residues. Trimming at V came to 4 bases and at J to 9 bases, leaving 7 bases not matched to a gene. Germline values: CDR1 SNHLY, CDR2 FYNNEI. As DNA, the CDR3 is TGTGCCAGCAGTGGGGGCCTAGCGGGAGGGAGTGAGCAGTTCTTC. Protein sequence: CASSGGLAGGSEQFF.

The chain employs TRBV27 and TRBJ1-1; the D is unclear. The V end lost 2 bases, the J end lost 4 bases, and 11 bases lay between the germline ends. Germline V gene lookup returns CDR1 MNHEY and CDR2 SMNVEV (reference sequence). The CDR3 extends over 14 amino acids. DNA for the CDR3: TGTGCCAGCAGTTTAAGGGCGGGTCTCACTGAAGCTTTCTTT. Protein sequence: CASSLRAGLTEAFF.

The chain employs TRBV5-6 and TRBJ2-7; 8 positions match TRBD2. This CDR3 comprises 15 residues. Trimming at V came to 6 bases and at J to 1 base, leaving 9 bases not matched to a gene. Germline loops: CDR1 SGHDT, CDR2 YYEEEE. CDR3 nucleotide sequence: TGTGCCAGCACGAAACTAGCGGTGGATTCCTACGAGCAGTACTTC. Amino acids: CASTKLAVDSYEQYF.

This clone came up once. This chain connects TRBV9 to TRBJ2-7, with TRBD2 matching 13 bases. The CDR3 sequence is 15 residues long. Germline V gene data show CDR1 as SGDLS and CDR2 as YYNGEE. With V trimmed by 3 bases and J by 7 bases, 7 bases remained unmatched. The CDR3 sequence: CASSAGLAGVDEQYF. The CDR3 DNA reads TGTGCCAGCAGCGCTGGACTAGCGGGAGTAGATGAGCAGTACTTC.

V and J are TRBV27 and TRBJ2-1; no definite D call. CDR3 size: 16 residues. Germline loops: CDR1 MNHEY, CDR2 SMNVEV (reference sequence). V was cut by 5 bases and J by 0 bases, with 14 bases left in between. CDR3 nucleotides: TGTGCCAGCAGTGATCCCTTGCGGAGCTCCTACAATGAGCAGTTCTTC. Translating gives CASSDPLRSSYNEQFF.

The rearrangement uses TRBV28 and TRBJ2-7; D remains ambiguous. The CDR3 runs 15 residues. Germline CDR1 MDHEN, CDR2 SYDVKM. The germline V and J ends were trimmed by 7 bases and 2 bases, with 18 bases remaining between them. CDR3 sequence: CASTEGGVVTYEQYF. Written as DNA, the CDR3 is TGTGCCAGCACCGAAGGTGGTGTCGTAACCTACGAGCAGTACTTC.

The chain uses TRBV29-1 and TRBJ2-1; 14 positions match TRBD2. This CDR3 spans 15 amino acids. Germline assignment: CDR1 SQVTM and CDR2 ANQGSEA. V gave up 4 bases and J gave up 8 bases; unmatched junction bases: 7. CDR3 loop: CSVAGTSGSVDEQFF. As DNA, the CDR3 is TGCAGCGTTGCCGGGACTAGCGGGAGTGTGGATGAGCAGTTCTTC.

V and J are TRBV11-2 and TRBJ2-7, with D possibly being TRBD1 or TRBD2 (5 bases each). Germline loops: CDR1 SGHAT, CDR2 FQNNGV. The CDR3 runs to 15 residues. Between the trimmed V and J ends, which lost 5 bases and 4 bases, there was a span of 18 bases. CDR3 coding DNA: TGTGCCAGCAGCCGATCGTTCGGGACGGAATACGAGCAGTACTTC. Encoded protein: CASSRSFGTEYEQYF. The full variable domain, with the rest looked up from reference TRBV11-2 and TRBJ2-7, is EAGVAQSPRYKIIEKRQSVAFWCNPISGHATLYWYQQILGQGPKLLIQFQNNGVVDDSQLPKDRFSAERLKGVDSTLKIQPAKLEDSAVYLCASSRSFGTEYEQYFGPGTRLTVT.